What follows are 13 T cell receptor beta chains derived from one specimen sequenced in a study of T cell responses to AZD1222 COVID-19 vaccine. The assay was immunoSEQ multiplex PCR, and TCRdb's table has in-frame clones only and misses some. The profile shows some 170,000 clones, 75% to 90% of them singletons. Sequenced material: peripheral blood, taken 28 days after the second dose of the MenACWY control vaccine. The receptors were gathered from an adult who received the MenACWY meningococcal vaccine as a control.

This chain links TRBV7-9 with TRBJ1-1, with unresolved D. Germline V gene lookup returns CDR1 SEHNR and CDR2 FQNEAQ (reference sequence). This CDR3 has 12 residues. V shed 6 bases and J shed 3 bases, with 8 bases lying between them. This chain's CDR3 is CASSQTYTEAFF. The CDR3 DNA reads TGTGCCAGCAGTCAGACTTACACTGAAGCTTTCTTT.

The chain uses TRBV10-1 and TRBJ2-1; no definite D call. V lost 4 bases and J lost 1, with 8 bases in between. The CDR3 totals 14 residues. The germline V gene encodes CDR1 WNHNN and CDR2 SYGVQD (reference sequence). CDR3 DNA: TGCGCCAGCAGTGCTATGATATCCTACAATGAGCAGTTCTTC. Translation: CASSAMISYNEQFF.

The rearrangement uses TRBV11-3 and TRBJ1-5; D unresolved. The CDR3 runs to 15 residues. Trimming pared 2 bases from V and 3 bases from J, leaving 11 bases between. Germline V gene sequence: CDR1 SGHNT, CDR2 YENEEA. The CDR3 loop is CASSLMLRPNQPQHF. Written as DNA, the CDR3 is TGTGCCAGCAGCTTAATGTTAAGACCCAATCAGCCCCAGCATTTT.

The V and J genes are TRBV7-2 and TRBJ1-1; no clear D gene. The CDR3 contains 14 residues. Germline values: CDR1 SGHTA, CDR2 FQGNSA. Trimming stripped 5 bases from V and 0 bases from J, with 10 bases between. The CDR3 DNA follows: TGTGCCAGCAGCCAACAAGGATTGAACACTGAAGCTTTCTTT. This sequence encodes CASSQQGLNTEAFF.

This sequence joins TRBV27 and TRBJ2-4; D not certain. Trimming took 6 bases from V and 7 from J, leaving 7 bases between them. Germline CDR1 is MNHEY and CDR2 is SMNVEV (reference sequence). The CDR3 contains 11 residues. The CDR3 region has the DNA TGTGCCAGCAGCCAAAGGAACATTCAGTACTTC. This encodes CASSQRNIQYF.

This chain connects TRBV5-5 to TRBJ1-1; weak D call: TRBD1 (5 bases). V was pared by 5 bases and J by 4 bases, with 21 bases between. CDR1 is SGHKS, CDR2 YYEKEE, per germline (reference sequence). The CDR3 covers 16 residues. The chain's CDR3 is CASRPKLDTGATEAFF. In DNA form, the CDR3 reads TGTGCCAGCAGACCTAAATTAGATACAGGTGCCACTGAAGCTTTCTTT.

The rearrangement joins TRBV4-2 to TRBJ2-1; 13 bases fit TRBD2. Trimming removed 1 base from V and 8 bases from J; junction bases left unmatched: 8. Per the germline V gene, CDR1 is LGHNA and CDR2 is YNFKEQ. The CDR3 runs 17 residues. The CDR3: CASSQVMGLAGTDEQFF. The DNA for the CDR3 is TGTGCCAGCAGCCAAGTTATGGGACTAGCGGGAACGGATGAGCAGTTCTTC.

This chain links TRBV6-2 or TRBV6-3 with TRBJ2-7; 8 nucleotides match TRBD2. Germline lookup yields CDR1 MNHEY and CDR2 SVGEGT. The V and J ends lost 2 bases and 3 bases, in that order; junction bases with no gene match: 6. The CDR3 contains 15 residues. CDR3 DNA: TGTGCCAGCAGTTACACCCCTAGCGGGCGCTACGAGCAGTACTTC. Protein sequence: CASSYTPSGRYEQYF.

The chain is built from TRBV7-8 and TRBJ2-1; 12 bases align to TRBD2. The CDR3 totals 17 residues. Trimming removed 2 bases from V and 6 bases from J; junction bases left unmatched: 8. CDR1 SGHVS and CDR2 FQNEAQ come from the germline V gene. Written as DNA, the CDR3 is TGTGCCAGCAGCTTAAGCTCGCTAGCGGGAGGGGTCAATGAGCAGTTCTTC. It encodes CASSLSSLAGGVNEQFF.

This chain joins TRBV3-1 (or the pseudogene TRBV3-2) and TRBJ2-1, with TRBD2 matching over 10 bases. Germline V gene data show CDR1 as LGHDT and CDR2 as YNNKEL (reference sequence). CDR3 length: 16 amino acids. J was trimmed by 9 bases and V by 0 bases; bases with no gene match: 8. This CDR3 reads CASSQEVASGSGEQFF. CDR3 in DNA: TGTGCCAGCAGCCAAGAGGTGGCTAGCGGGAGTGGTGAGCAGTTCTTC.

The chain uses TRBV28 and TRBJ2-7, with a possible D match to TRBD2 (5 bases). With 8 bases removed from V and 3 bases from J, the gap between germline ends came to 14 bases. Germline assignment: CDR1 MDHEN and CDR2 SYDVKM. CDR3 size: 13 residues. CDR3 DNA: TGTGCCAGCTTTGGAGGTCCTAGCTACGAGCAGTACTTC. As protein: CASFGGPSYEQYF.

The CDR3 protein is CASSIEGGNQPQHF. Written as DNA, the CDR3 is TGTGCCAGTAGTATAGAGGGGGGCAATCAGCCCCAGCATTTT. The V call is TRBV19, the J call TRBJ1-5; TRBD1 is a possible D gene (5 bases). Germline CDR1 reads LNHDA; CDR2 reads SQIVND (reference sequence). The CDR3 runs 14 residues. Trimming cost V 0 bases and J 2 bases, with 5 bases left between them. The variable domain in full, completed from reference TRBV19 and TRBJ1-5, reads DGGITQSPKYLFRKEGQNVTLSCEQNLNHDAMYWYRQDPGQGLRLIYYSQIVNDFQKGDIAEGYSVSREKKESFPLTVTSAQKNPTAFYLCASSIEGGNQPQHFGDGTRLSIL.

V is TRBV6-5 and J is TRBJ1-1; perhaps TRBD1 as D (5 bases). Germline CDR1 is MNHEY and CDR2 is SVGAGI. Between the trimmed V and J ends, which lost 3 bases and 1 base, there was a span of 12 bases. CDR3 size: 15 residues. For the CDR3, the DNA is TGTGCCAGCAGTTATACCCCGGGGGGGAACACTGAAGCTTTCTTT. It is translated as CASSYTPGGNTEAFF.